A selection of T cell receptor beta chains follows, all from one sample in a study of PD-1 blockade in classical Hodgkin lymphoma. This table comes from immunoSEQ multiplex PCR, and its TCRdb copy is limited to in-frame clones, with some not included. The sample lists over 85,000 clones; around 81% were seen once. Sequencing was performed on peripheral blood mononuclear cells (PBMCs), taken before the second cycle of nivolumab. These receptor sequences come from a human donor with classical Hodgkin lymphoma. Both conserved end residues are part of each CDR3. A D gene is named only where the DNA matches it firmly. The size entry is marked missing in some rows and otherwise reads once, few, many or a size class.

>NA|TRBV4-3|many|TRBJ2-1
CASSQEVSNNEQFF
TGCGCCAGCAGCCAAGAGGTATCCAACAATGAGCAGTTCTTC
>TRBD1|TRBV28|NA|TRBJ2-1
CASSFSLGRGMGQKLEQFF
TGTGCCAGCAGTTTTAGCCTGGGCAGGGGGATGGGACAAAAATTAGAGCAGTTCTTC
>NA|TRBV14|NA|TRBJ1-5
CASSQGVDQPQHF
TGTGCCAGCAGCCAAGGGGTGGATCAGCCCCAGCATTTT
>NA|TRBV6-4|NA|TRBJ1-5
CASSTSLGDQPQHF
TGTGCCAGCTCGACCTCTCTTGGGGATCAGCCCCAGCATTTT
>NA|TRBV6-6|NA|TRBJ1-4
CACRSPVGEKLFF
TGTGCCTGTCGATCTCCAGTGGGTGAAAAACTGTTTTTT
>TRBD2|TRBV30|NA|TRBJ2-1
CASLGREGYNEQFF
TGTGCCTCCTTAGGGCGGGAGGGTTACAATGAGCAGTTCTTC
>TRBD2|TRBV9|NA|TRBJ2-1
CASSPAGREGEQFF
TGTGCCAGCAGCCCGGCGGGGCGGGAGGGAGAGCAGTTCTTC
>TRBD2|TRBV19|NA|TRBJ2-7
CASSITALGAGGWEQYF
TGTGCCAGTAGTATAACCGCCTTGGGAGCGGGGGGCTGGGAGCAGTACTTC
>NA|TRBV11-1|NA|TRBJ2-7
CASSLGQLVYEQYF
TGTGCCAGCAGCTTAGGGCAGTTGGTCTACGAGCAGTACTTC
>TRBD2|TRBV19|once|TRBJ2-2
CASSDLGTSGTGELFF
TGTGCCAGTAGTGACCTCGGGACTAGCGGCACCGGGGAGCTGTTTTTT
>NA|TRBV27|NA|TRBJ1-5
CASGETGGLGNQPQHF
TGTGCCAGTGGGGAGACAGGAGGGTTGGGCAATCAGCCCCAGCATTTT
>TRBD1|TRBV19|NA|TRBJ2-7
CASSPRTGSSYEQYF
TGTGCCAGTAGTCCGAGGACAGGGAGCTCCTACGAGCAGTACTTC
>NA|TRBV5-1|NA|TRBJ1-1
CASSLDDQNEAFF
TGCGCCAGCAGCTTGGACGACCAAAATGAAGCTTTCTTT
>NA|TRBV6-4|NA|TRBJ2-1
CASSDSPAPYNEQFF
TGTGCCAGCAGTGACTCTCCGGCGCCCTACAATGAGCAGTTCTTC
>NA|TRBV30|NA|TRBJ2-7
CASQTASPGEQYF
TGTGCCTCCCAGACAGCATCACCTGGCGAGCAGTACTTC
>NA|TRBV6-6|NA|TRBJ1-2
CASSSPKLGNYGYTF
TGTGCCAGCAGTTCCCCCAAACTGGGGAACTATGGCTACACCTTC
>NA|TRBV19|NA|TRBJ1-4
CASSITATNEKLFF
TGTGCCAGTAGTATCACGGCAACTAATGAAAAACTGTTTTTT
>NA|TRBV6-5|NA|TRBJ2-3
CASSYGRPTDTQYF
TGTGCCAGCAGTTACGGGCGGCCCACAGATACGCAGTATTTT
>NA|TRBV4-3|NA|TRBJ1-1
CASTLDRNTEAFF
TGCGCCAGCACCTTAGACAGAAACACTGAAGCTTTCTTT
>NA|TRBV18|NA|TRBJ2-7
CASSNPQRIYEQYF
TGTGCCAGCTCAAACCCCCAGAGAATCTACGAGCAGTACTTC
>TRBD2|TRBV10-3|NA|TRBJ2-7
CAINRGGQSYEQYF
TGTGCCATCAACCGGGGGGGGCAATCCTACGAGCAGTACTTC
>NA|TRBV11-2|NA|TRBJ2-7
CASSLEALNLYEQYF
TGTGCCAGCAGCTTAGAAGCCCTTAACCTCTACGAGCAGTACTTC
>NA|TRBV5-5|once|TRBJ1-3
CASSLGGYSGNTIYF
TGTGCCAGCAGCTTGGGTGGCTACTCTGGAAACACCATATATTTT
>NA|TRBV19|NA|TRBJ1-5
CASQPGGSNQPQHF
TGTGCCAGTCAACCCGGGGGTAGCAATCAGCCCCAGCATTTT
>NA|TRBV30|NA|TRBJ1-2
CAWSVLSGHGYTF
TGTGCCTGGAGTGTACTAAGTGGTCATGGCTACACCTTC
>TRBD2|TRBV5-1|NA|TRBJ2-1
CASSPGTGGNEQFF
TGCGCCAGCAGCCCCGGGACGGGGGGAAATGAGCAGTTCTTC
>TRBD2|TRBV5-4|once|TRBJ2-1
CASSPTSGEISNEQFF
TGTGCCAGCAGTCCGACTAGCGGGGAGATTAGCAATGAGCAGTTCTTC
>TRBD1|TRBV4-1|NA|TRBJ1-5
CASSQDQGAWQPQHF
TGCGCCAGCAGCCAAGATCAGGGGGCTTGGCAGCCCCAGCATTTT
>NA|TRBV9|NA|TRBJ2-5
CASSGGLGTPDQETQYF
TGTGCCAGCAGCGGAGGGCTCGGGACTCCAGACCAAGAGACCCAGTACTTC
>NA|TRBV7-2|NA|TRBJ2-3
CASSPRGSAETDTQYF
TGTGCCAGCAGCCCCAGGGGTAGCGCGGAGACAGATACGCAGTATTTT
>NA|TRBV7-2|NA|TRBJ2-7
CASSLRDPEQYF
TGTGCCAGCAGCTTAAGGGACCCCGAGCAGTACTTC
>TRBD2|TRBV5-1|once|TRBJ2-1
CASSSSARGLVYNEQFF
TGCGCCAGCAGCTCCTCGGCCCGGGGACTAGTCTACAATGAGCAGTTCTTC
>TRBD2|TRBV19|NA|TRBJ2-5
CASSPRGGEETQYF
TGTGCCAGTAGTCCCCGGGGGGGGGAAGAGACCCAGTACTTC
>NA|TRBV21-1|NA|TRBJ2-7
CASSVSPGLAGGPSYEQYF
TGTGCCAGCAGCGTATCCCCGGGACTAGCGGGAGGGCCCTCCTACGAGCAGTACTTC
>NA|TRBV2|few|TRBJ1-5
CASRQDSNQPQHF
TGTGCCAGCAGACAGGATAGCAATCAGCCCCAGCATTTT
>NA|TRBV28|NA|TRBJ2-6
CASSPPVSGANVLTF
TGTGCCAGCAGCCCACCCGTCTCTGGGGCCAACGTCCTGACTTTC
>TRBD2|TRBV5-1|NA|TRBJ2-5
CASSLGGLAGVETQYF
TGCGCCAGCAGCTTGGGTGGACTAGCGGGAGTTGAGACCCAGTACTTC
>NA|TRBV5-4|NA|TRBJ2-5
CASSYSGNPQETQYF
TGTGCCAGCAGTTATAGCGGAAACCCTCAAGAGACCCAGTACTTC
>NA|TRBV5-6|once|TRBJ2-5
CASSLERRARQETQYF
TGTGCCAGCAGCTTGGAACGGCGGGCCAGACAAGAGACCCAGTACTTC
>NA|TRBV10-3|NA|TRBJ2-3
CAISDRDSLTDTQYF
TGTGCCATCAGTGACCGGGACTCCCTCACAGATACGCAGTATTTT
>NA|TRBV6-5|NA|TRBJ2-7
CASRDPVLEQYF
TGTGCCAGCAGAGACCCCGTCCTCGAGCAGTACTTC
>NA|TRBV5-6|once|TRBJ2-2
CASSPVGRMNTGELFF
TGTGCCAGCAGCCCTGTTGGGCGGATGAACACCGGGGAGCTGTTTTTT
>NA|TRBV18|NA|TRBJ1-1
CASSVAAENTEAFF
TGTGCCAGCTCAGTAGCAGCGGAGAACACTGAAGCTTTCTTT
>NA|TRBV7-3|NA|TRBJ2-1
CASSRGGLLYNEQFF
TGTGCCAGCAGCAGGGGGGGATTACTCTACAATGAGCAGTTCTTC
>TRBD1|TRBV5-4|once|TRBJ2-5
CASRLGQEETQYF
TGTGCCAGCAGGTTGGGACAGGAAGAGACCCAGTACTTC
>NA|TRBV4-1|NA|TRBJ2-3
CASSQEGDATGDTQYF
TGCGCCAGCAGCCAAGAAGGGGACGCAACCGGGGATACGCAGTATTTT
>TRBD2|TRBV5-1|NA|TRBJ2-1
CASSRTSGSVYEQFF
TGCGCCAGCAGCAGAACTAGCGGGAGTGTCTATGAGCAGTTCTTC
>TRBD2|TRBV10-3|NA|TRBJ2-1
CAISEAASGRNEQFF
TGTGCCATCAGTGAGGCGGCTAGCGGGAGGAATGAGCAGTTCTTC
>NA|TRBV10-3|few|TRBJ2-4
CAISPELNIQYF
TGTGCCATCAGTCCGGAACTAAACATTCAGTACTTC
>NA|TRBV10-2|NA|TRBJ1-3
CASSGSVSGNTIYF
TGCGCCAGCAGTGGGAGCGTCTCTGGAAACACCATATATTTT